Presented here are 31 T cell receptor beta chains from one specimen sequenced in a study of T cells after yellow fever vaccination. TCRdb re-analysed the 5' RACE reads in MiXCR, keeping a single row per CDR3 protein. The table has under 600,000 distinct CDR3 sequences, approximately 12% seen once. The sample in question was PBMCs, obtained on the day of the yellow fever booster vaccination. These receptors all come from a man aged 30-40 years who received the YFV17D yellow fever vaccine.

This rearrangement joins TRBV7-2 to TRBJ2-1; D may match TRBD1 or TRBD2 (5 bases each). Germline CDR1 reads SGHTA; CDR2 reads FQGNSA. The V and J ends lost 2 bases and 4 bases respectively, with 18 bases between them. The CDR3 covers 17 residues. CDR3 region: CASSLFIGAREYNEQFF. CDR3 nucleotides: TGTGCCAGCAGCTTATTTATCGGGGCTAGAGAGTACAATGAGCAGTTCTTC.

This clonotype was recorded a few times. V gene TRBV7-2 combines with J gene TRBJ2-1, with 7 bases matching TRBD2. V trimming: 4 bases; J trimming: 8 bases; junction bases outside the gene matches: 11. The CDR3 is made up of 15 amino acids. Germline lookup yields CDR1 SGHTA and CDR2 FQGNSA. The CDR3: CASSYGTNEGDEQFF. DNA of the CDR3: TGTGCCAGCAGCTACGGGACTAATGAAGGGGATGAGCAGTTCTTC.

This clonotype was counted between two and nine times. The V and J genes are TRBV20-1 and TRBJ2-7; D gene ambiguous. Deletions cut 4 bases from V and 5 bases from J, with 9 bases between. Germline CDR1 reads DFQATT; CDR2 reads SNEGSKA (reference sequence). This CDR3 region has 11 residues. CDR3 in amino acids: CSATKVNEQYF. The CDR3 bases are TGCAGTGCTACCAAAGTCAACGAGCAGTACTTC.

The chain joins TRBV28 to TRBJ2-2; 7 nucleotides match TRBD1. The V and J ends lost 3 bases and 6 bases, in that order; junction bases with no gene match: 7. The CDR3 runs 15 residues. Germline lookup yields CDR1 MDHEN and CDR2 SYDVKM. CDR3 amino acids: CASSFRAGGSGELFF. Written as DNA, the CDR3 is TGTGCCAGCAGTTTTCGGGCAGGGGGATCCGGGGAGCTGTTTTTT.

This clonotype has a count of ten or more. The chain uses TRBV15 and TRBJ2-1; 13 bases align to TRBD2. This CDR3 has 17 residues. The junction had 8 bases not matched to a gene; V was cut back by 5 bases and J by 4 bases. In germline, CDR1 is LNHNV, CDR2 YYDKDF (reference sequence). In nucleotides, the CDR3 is TGTGCCACCAGCCCACGGACTAGCGGGAGCCGTTACAATGAGCAGTTCTTC. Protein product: CATSPRTSGSRYNEQFF. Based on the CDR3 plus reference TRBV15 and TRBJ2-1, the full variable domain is DAMVIQNPRYQVTQFGKPVTLSCSQTLNHNVMYWYQQKSSQAPKLLFHYYDKDFNNEADTPDNFQSRRPNTSFCFLDIRSPGLGDTAMYLCATSPRTSGSRYNEQFFGPGTRLTVL.

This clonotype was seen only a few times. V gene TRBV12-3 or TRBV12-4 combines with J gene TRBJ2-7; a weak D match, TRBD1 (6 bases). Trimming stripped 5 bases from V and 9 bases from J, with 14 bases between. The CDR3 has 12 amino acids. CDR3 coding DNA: TGTGCCAGCAGTGGGGGCTCCTGGGGGCAGTACTTC. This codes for CASSGGSWGQYF.

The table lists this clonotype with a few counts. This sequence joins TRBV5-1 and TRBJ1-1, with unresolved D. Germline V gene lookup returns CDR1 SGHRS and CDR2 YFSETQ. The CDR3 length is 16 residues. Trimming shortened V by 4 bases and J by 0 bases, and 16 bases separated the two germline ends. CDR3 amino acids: CASSLAERPVNTEAFF. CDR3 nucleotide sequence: TGCGCCAGCAGCCTGGCGGAGAGACCGGTGAACACTGAAGCTTTCTTT.

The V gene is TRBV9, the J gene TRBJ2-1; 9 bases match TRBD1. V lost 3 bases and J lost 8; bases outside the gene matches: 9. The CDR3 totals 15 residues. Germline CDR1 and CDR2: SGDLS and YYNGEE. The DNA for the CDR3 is TGTGCCAGCAGCGCGGGACAGGGAGGATGGGATGAGCAGTTCTTC. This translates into CASSAGQGGWDEQFF.

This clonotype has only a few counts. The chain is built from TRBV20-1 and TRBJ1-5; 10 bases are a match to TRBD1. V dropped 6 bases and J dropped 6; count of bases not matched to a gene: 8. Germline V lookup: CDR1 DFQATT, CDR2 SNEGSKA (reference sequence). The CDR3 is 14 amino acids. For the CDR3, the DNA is TGCAGTGCCCGGACGGGACAGGGGTTTCAGCCCCAGCATTTT. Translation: CSARTGQGFQPQHF.

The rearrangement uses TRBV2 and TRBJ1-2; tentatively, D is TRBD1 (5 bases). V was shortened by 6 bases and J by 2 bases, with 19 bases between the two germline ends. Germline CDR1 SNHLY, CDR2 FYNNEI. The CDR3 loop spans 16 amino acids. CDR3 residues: CASRGNSGLVNYGYTF. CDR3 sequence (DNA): TGTGCCAGCAGGGGAAATTCAGGGTTGGTGAACTATGGCTACACCTTC.

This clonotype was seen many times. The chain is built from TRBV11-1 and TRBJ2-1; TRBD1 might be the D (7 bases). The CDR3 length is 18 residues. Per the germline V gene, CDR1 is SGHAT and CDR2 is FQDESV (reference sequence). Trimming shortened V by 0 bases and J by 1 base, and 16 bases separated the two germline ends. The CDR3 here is CASSLAREQGTSYNEQFF. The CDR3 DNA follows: TGTGCCAGCAGCTTAGCAAGGGAACAGGGGACTTCCTACAATGAGCAGTTCTTC.

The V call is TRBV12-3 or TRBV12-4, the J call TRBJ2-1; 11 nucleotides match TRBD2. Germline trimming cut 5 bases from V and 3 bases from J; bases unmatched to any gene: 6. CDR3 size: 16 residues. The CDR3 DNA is TGTGCCAGCAGTCCCCCGGGACTAGCGGACTACAATGAGCAGTTCTTC. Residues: CASSPPGLADYNEQFF.

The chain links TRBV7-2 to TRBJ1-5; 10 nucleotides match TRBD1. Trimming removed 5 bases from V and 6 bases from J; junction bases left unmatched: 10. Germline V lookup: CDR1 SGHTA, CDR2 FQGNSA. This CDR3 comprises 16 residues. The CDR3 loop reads CASSTRAGTGVQPQHF. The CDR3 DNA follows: TGTGCCAGCAGCACGAGAGCCGGGACAGGGGTTCAGCCCCAGCATTTT.

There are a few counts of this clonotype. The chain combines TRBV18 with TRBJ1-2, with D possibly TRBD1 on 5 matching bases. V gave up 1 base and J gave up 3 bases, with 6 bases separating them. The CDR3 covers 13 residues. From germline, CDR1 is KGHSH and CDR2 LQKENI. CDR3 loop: CASSPLQDYGYTF. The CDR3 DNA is TGTGCCAGCTCACCACTACAGGACTATGGCTACACCTTC. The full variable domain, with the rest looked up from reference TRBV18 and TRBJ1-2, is NAGVMQNPRHLVRRRGQEARLRCSPMKGHSHVYWYRQLPEEGLKFMVYLQKENIIDESGMPKERFSAEFPKEGPSILRIQQVVRGDSAAYFCASSPLQDYGYTFGSGTRLTVV.

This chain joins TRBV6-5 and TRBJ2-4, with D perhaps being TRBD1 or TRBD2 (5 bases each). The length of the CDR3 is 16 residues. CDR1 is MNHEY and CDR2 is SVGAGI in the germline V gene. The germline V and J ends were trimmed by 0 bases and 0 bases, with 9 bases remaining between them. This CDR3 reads CASSYSVRGAKNIQYF. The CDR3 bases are TGTGCCAGCAGTTACTCGGTGAGGGGAGCCAAAAACATTCAGTACTTC.

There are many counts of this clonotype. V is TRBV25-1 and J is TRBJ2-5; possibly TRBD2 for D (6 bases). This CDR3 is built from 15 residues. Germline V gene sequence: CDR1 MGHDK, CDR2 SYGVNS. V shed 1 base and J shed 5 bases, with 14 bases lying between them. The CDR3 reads CASSELGGLKETQYF. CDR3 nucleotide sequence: TGTGCCAGCAGTGAATTGGGGGGATTGAAGGAGACCCAGTACTTC.

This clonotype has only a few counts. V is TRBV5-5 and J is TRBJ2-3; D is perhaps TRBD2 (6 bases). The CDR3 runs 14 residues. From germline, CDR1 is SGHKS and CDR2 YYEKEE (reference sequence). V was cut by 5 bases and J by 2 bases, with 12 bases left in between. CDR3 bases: TGTGCCAGCAGTTGGGACTCCAACACAGATACGCAGTATTTT. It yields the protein CASSWDSNTDTQYF.

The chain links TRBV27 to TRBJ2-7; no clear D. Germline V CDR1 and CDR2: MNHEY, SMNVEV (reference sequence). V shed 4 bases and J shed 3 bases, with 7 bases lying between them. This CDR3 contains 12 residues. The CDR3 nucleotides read TGTGCCAGCAGTTCCGCGAACTACGAGCAGTACTTC. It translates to CASSSANYEQYF.

The CDR3 region has the DNA TGTGCCAGCAGCTTACCCGGCCCTAGAATAAATGAGCAGTTCTTC. This sequence encodes CASSLPGPRINEQFF. This sequence joins TRBV7-9 and TRBJ2-1; D is ambiguous. Deletions cut 2 bases from V and 7 bases from J, with 15 bases between. Germline CDR1 SEHNR, CDR2 FQNEAQ (reference sequence). This CDR3 contains 15 residues.

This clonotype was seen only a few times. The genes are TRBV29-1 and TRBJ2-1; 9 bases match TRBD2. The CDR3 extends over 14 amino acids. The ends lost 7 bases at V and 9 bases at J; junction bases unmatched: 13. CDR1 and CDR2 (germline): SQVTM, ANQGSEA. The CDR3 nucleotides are TGCAGCGGTCATCTAGCGGGGACAAGAGTTGAGCAGTTCTTC. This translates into CSGHLAGTRVEQFF.

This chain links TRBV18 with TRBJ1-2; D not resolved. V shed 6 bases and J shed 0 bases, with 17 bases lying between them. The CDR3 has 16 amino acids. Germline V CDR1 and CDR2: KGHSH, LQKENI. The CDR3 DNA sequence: TGTGCCAGCTCGCCGAAGGCAGTCAACTCTAACTATGGCTACACCTTC. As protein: CASSPKAVNSNYGYTF.

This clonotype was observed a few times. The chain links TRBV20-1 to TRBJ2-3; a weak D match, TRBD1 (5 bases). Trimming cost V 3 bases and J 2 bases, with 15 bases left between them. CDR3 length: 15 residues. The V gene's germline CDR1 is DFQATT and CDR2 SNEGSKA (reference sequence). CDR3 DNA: TGCAGTGCTAGTAGGGGCAGAAACCCCACAGATACGCAGTATTTT. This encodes CSASRGRNPTDTQYF.

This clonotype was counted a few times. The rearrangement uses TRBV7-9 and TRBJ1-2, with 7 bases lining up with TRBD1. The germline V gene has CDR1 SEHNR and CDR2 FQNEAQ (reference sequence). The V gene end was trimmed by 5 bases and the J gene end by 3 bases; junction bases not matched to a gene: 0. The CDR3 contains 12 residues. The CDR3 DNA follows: TGTGCCAGCAGCCAGGGGGACTATGGCTACACCTTC. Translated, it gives CASSQGDYGYTF.

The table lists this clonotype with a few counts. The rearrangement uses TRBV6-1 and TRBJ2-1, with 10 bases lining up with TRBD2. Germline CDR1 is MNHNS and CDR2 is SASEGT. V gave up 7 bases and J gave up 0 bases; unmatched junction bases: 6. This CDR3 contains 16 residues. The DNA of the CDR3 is TGTGCCAGCACTCCACTAGCGGGGAGCTCCTACAATGAGCAGTTCTTC. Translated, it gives CASTPLAGSSYNEQFF.

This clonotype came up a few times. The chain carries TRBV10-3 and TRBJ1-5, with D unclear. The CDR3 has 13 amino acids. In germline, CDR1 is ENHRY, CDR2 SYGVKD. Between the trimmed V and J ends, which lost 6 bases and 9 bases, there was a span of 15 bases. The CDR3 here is CAISTETGSPQHF. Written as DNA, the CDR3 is TGTGCCATCAGCACAGAAACCGGATCGCCCCAGCATTTT.

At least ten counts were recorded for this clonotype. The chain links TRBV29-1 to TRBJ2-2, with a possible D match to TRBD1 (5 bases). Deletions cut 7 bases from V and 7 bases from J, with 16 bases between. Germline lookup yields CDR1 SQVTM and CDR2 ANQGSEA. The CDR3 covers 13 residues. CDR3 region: CSALGPTGGELFF. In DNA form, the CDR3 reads TGCAGCGCCCTTGGGCCAACAGGCGGGGAGCTGTTTTTT.

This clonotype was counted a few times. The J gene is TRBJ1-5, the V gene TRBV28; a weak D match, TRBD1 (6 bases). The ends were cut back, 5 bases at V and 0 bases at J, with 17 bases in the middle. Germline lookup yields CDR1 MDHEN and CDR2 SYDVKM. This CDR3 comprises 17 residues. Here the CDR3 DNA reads TGTGCCAGCAGTCCTCTCGGGAAGGGGGATAGCAATCAGCCCCAGCATTTT. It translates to CASSPLGKGDSNQPQHF.

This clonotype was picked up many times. The CDR3 region is CASSLSREETQYF. The CDR3 DNA is TGTGCCAGCAGCTTATCCAGGGAAGAGACCCAGTACTTC. The rearrangement links TRBV7-3 to TRBJ2-5; tentatively, D is TRBD1 (5 bases). The germline V gene encodes CDR1 SGHTA and CDR2 FQGTGA. This CDR3 has 13 residues. V gave up 2 bases and J gave up 3 bases, with 7 bases separating them.

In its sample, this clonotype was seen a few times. CDR3 coding DNA: TGTGCCAGCAGCGTGGGACAACATCAGCCCCAGCATTTT. Encoded protein: CASSVGQHQPQHF. The chain has TRBV9 and TRBJ1-5, with D perhaps TRBD1 (6 bases). Between the trimmed V and J ends, which lost 2 bases and 5 bases, there was a span of 8 bases. The CDR3 consists of 13 residues. Germline V gene data show CDR1 as SGDLS and CDR2 as YYNGEE. Looking up the rest from reference TRBV9 and TRBJ1-5 gives the full variable domain: DSGVTQTPKHLITATGQRVTLRCSPRSGDLSVYWYQQSLDQGLQFLIQYYNGEERAKGNILERFSAQQFPDLHSELNLSSLELGDSALYFCASSVGQHQPQHFGDGTRLSIL.

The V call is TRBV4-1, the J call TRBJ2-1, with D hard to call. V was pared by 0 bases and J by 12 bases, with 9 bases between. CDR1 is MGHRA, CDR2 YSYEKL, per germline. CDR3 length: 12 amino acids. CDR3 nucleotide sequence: TGCGCCAGCAGCCAAGATCGTCTTTGGCAGTTCTTC. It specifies CASSQDRLWQFF.

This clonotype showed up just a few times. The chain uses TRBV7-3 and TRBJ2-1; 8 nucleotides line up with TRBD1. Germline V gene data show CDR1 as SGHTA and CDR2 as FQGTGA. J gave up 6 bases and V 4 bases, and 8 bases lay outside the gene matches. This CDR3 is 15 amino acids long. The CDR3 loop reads CASSSYTTGVNEQFF. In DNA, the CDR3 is TGTGCCAGCAGCTCCTACACGACAGGGGTCAATGAGCAGTTCTTC.